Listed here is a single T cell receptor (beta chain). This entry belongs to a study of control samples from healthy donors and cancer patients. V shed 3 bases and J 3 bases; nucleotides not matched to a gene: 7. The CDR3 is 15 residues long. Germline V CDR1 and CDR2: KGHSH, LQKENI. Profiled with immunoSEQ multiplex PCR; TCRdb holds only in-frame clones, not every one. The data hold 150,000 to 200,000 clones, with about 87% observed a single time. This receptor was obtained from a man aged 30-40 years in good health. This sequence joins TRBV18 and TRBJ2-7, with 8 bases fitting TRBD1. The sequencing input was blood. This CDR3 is CASSPGQGGYYEQYF. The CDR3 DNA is TGTGCCAGCTCACCCGGACAGGGTGGGTACTACGAGCAGTACTTC.